These 29 T cell receptor beta chains were all obtained from the same sample, sequenced in a study of OX40 agonist ivuxolimab in advanced cancers. TCRdb's table, derived via immunoSEQ multiplex PCR, lists solely in-frame clones and lacks some. The top ten clones hold 35% to 40% of a sample with some 20,000 clones, approximately 83% of them seen once. The specimen comprised CD4+ or CD8+ T cells sorted from blood, sampled in a trial of the OX40 agonist ivuxolimab. The receptors originated from an adult with an advanced solid tumor such as melanoma, head and neck, liver or kidney cancer.

This clone was seen a few times. The genes are TRBV30 and TRBJ1-1; 7 bases are shared with TRBD1. CDR1 and CDR2 from the germline V gene are GTSNPN and SVGIG (reference sequence). After removal of 2 bases from V and 5 bases from J, the junction contained 11 bases not matched to a gene. The CDR3 loop spans 15 amino acids. CDR3 DNA: TGTGCCTGGAGTACCTCGCCGGACAGGAATACTGAAGCTTTCTTT. Its translation is CAWSTSPDRNTEAFF.

This clone was picked up a small number of times. The junction departs from germline at one end; a sequencing error may be responsible. The rearrangement joins TRBV13 to TRBJ1-2; D is perhaps TRBD1 (6 bases). CDR3 length: 13 amino acids. Germline CDR1 and CDR2: PRHDT and FYEKMQ (reference sequence). CDR3 sequence (DNA): TGTGCCAGCAGCTTAGGACAGGGAGGGGAGAGGCCCTTC. This codes for CASSLGQGGERPF.

The genes are TRBV2 and TRBJ1-1, with 9 bases fitting TRBD1. Per the germline V gene, CDR1 is SNHLY and CDR2 is FYNNEI. V dropped 5 bases and J dropped 5; count of bases not matched to a gene: 6. The CDR3 covers 14 residues. In nucleotides, the CDR3 is TGTGCCAGCAGTTTGGGACAGGGCGGTACTGAAGCTTTCTTT. Translation: CASSLGQGGTEAFF.

The chain combines TRBV25-1 with TRBJ2-3; D gene unclear. Between the trimmed V and J ends, which lost 4 bases and 3 bases, there was a span of 11 bases. The germline V gene encodes CDR1 MGHDK and CDR2 SYGVNS. This CDR3 comprises 14 residues. CDR3 coding DNA: TGTGCCAGCAGTGCGGGTAGTTGGACAGATACGCAGTATTTT. Residues: CASSAGSWTDTQYF.

The chain employs TRBV27 and TRBJ2-2; TRBD2 aligns across 14 bases. The CDR3 is made up of 17 amino acids. V lost 5 bases to trimming and J lost 6 bases; unmatched junction nucleotides: 8. CDR1 is MNHEY and CDR2 is SMNVEV in the germline V gene (reference sequence). CDR3 sequence (DNA): TGTGCCAGCAGTCTGACTAGCGGGAGGGCATTGGCCGGGGAGCTGTTTTTT. This codes for CASSLTSGRALAGELFF.

This CDR3 is CASSQESRRTEAFF. The DNA for the CDR3 is TGTGCCAGCAGCCAAGAATCAAGAAGGACTGAAGCTTTCTTT. This chain uses TRBV4-2 with TRBJ1-1, with D uncertain. There are 14 residues in the CDR3. Deletions cut 0 bases from V and 5 bases from J, with 10 bases between. Per germline, CDR1 LGHNA and CDR2 YNFKEQ.

The chain recombines TRBV29-1 with TRBJ2-2; 11 positions match TRBD2. This CDR3 contains 13 residues. CDR1 is SQVTM and CDR2 is ANQGSEA in the germline V gene. V was clipped by 8 bases and J by 5 bases; unmatched bases: 4. CDR3: CSILAGETGELFF. CDR3 coding DNA: TGCAGCATACTAGCGGGGGAAACCGGGGAGCTGTTTTTT.

This clone was recorded once. The chain is built from TRBV19 and TRBJ2-1; no firm D call. Germline lookup yields CDR1 LNHDA and CDR2 SQIVND (reference sequence). Trimming cost V 5 bases and J 9 bases, with 11 bases left between them. The CDR3 spans 12 residues. The DNA of the CDR3 is TGTGCCAGTAGTTTCTACAGTTTTGAGCAGTTCTTC. Translating it yields CASSFYSFEQFF.

V and J are TRBV27 and TRBJ2-7, with D unresolved. Germline CDR1 MNHEY, CDR2 SMNVEV (reference sequence). The CDR3 loop spans 14 amino acids. The V gene lost 4 bases and the J gene lost 3 bases, with 13 bases spanning the gap. Here the CDR3 DNA reads TGTGCCAGCAGTTCCCGGGCGAGCCTCTACGAGCAGTACTTC. Translated, it gives CASSSRASLYEQYF.

V and J are TRBV7-9 and TRBJ2-3; tentatively, D is TRBD1 (5 bases). The CDR3 has 12 residues. V was trimmed by 4 bases and J by 4 bases, leaving 6 bases between them. Germline V gene data show CDR1 as SEHNR and CDR2 as FQNEAQ (reference sequence). The CDR3 sequence is CASSSRADTQYF. The CDR3 DNA follows: TGTGCCAGCAGCTCCAGGGCAGATACGCAGTATTTT.

The rearrangement joins TRBV4-1 to TRBJ2-2, with D hard to call. Trimming pared 0 bases from V and 1 base from J, leaving 6 bases between. Germline V lookup: CDR1 MGHRA, CDR2 YSYEKL. CDR3 length equals 15 residues. The CDR3 DNA sequence: TGCGCCAGCAGCCAAGATCGACGGAACACCGGGGAGCTGTTTTTT. This translates into CASSQDRRNTGELFF.

The rearrangement joins TRBV5-1 to TRBJ2-2; 9 nucleotides match TRBD1. Germline V gives CDR1 SGHRS, CDR2 YFSETQ. Trimming took 3 bases from V and 5 from J; bases not matched to a gene: 5. The CDR3 sequence is 15 residues long. DNA for the CDR3: TGCGCCAGCAGCTGGGACAGGGCGGGAACCGGGGAGCTGTTTTTT. It codes for CASSWDRAGTGELFF.

The chain combines TRBV6-5 with TRBJ2-7, with D unclear. With 2 bases removed from V and 3 bases from J, the gap between germline ends came to 11 bases. The CDR3 sequence is 14 residues long. From germline, CDR1 is MNHEY and CDR2 SVGAGI. DNA of the CDR3: TGTGCCAGCAGTTACCGCGAGGACGTCTACGAGCAGTACTTC. Encoded protein: CASSYREDVYEQYF.

This clone was seen only once. This sequence joins TRBV19 and TRBJ1-5; a possible D gene is TRBD1 (6 bases). Trimming stripped 5 bases from V and 5 bases from J, with 16 bases between. The CDR3 has 15 amino acids. Germline V gene data show CDR1 as LNHDA and CDR2 as SQIVND (reference sequence). As DNA, the CDR3 is TGTGCCAGTAGTCAGTCTCAGGAGGGGGATCAGCCCCAGCATTTT. Protein: CASSQSQEGDQPQHF. Full variable domain (missing parts from reference TRBV19 and TRBJ1-5): DGGITQSPKYLFRKEGQNVTLSCEQNLNHDAMYWYRQDPGQGLRLIYYSQIVNDFQKGDIAEGYSVSREKKESFPLTVTSAQKNPTAFYLCASSQSQEGDQPQHFGDGTRLSIL.

Only a few counts were recorded for this clone. This chain connects TRBV7-9 to TRBJ1-2; D is uncertain. V lost 3 bases and J 4 bases, leaving 24 bases between the germline ends. The CDR3 is made up of 18 amino acids. Per the germline V gene, CDR1 is SEHNR and CDR2 is FQNEAQ (reference sequence). The CDR3 DNA reads as TGTGCCAGCAGCTTCGTTCCTCAGAACCCCGGGCTATCCTATGGCTACACCTTC. This translates into CASSFVPQNPGLSYGYTF.

The chain uses TRBV2 and TRBJ2-7; D remains ambiguous. Germline CDR1 reads SNHLY; CDR2 reads FYNNEI. The germline V and J ends were trimmed by 6 bases and 2 bases, with 8 bases remaining between them. The length of the CDR3 is 12 residues. The CDR3 DNA follows: TGTGCCAGCAGAGGGCCCCCCTACGAGCAGTACTTC. This sequence encodes CASRGPPYEQYF.

The rearrangement links TRBV6-6 to TRBJ1-2; perhaps TRBD1 as D (5 bases). Germline lookup yields CDR1 MNHNY and CDR2 SVGAGI (reference sequence). The ends were cut back, 0 bases at V and 2 bases at J, with 7 bases in the middle. The CDR3 runs 14 residues. The CDR3 loop is CASSYSGGNYGYTF. The CDR3, as DNA: TGTGCCAGCAGTTACTCGGGGGGGAACTATGGCTACACCTTC.

This chain connects TRBV9 to TRBJ2-1, with no clear D. CDR3 length: 15 residues. The germline V gene has CDR1 SGDLS and CDR2 YYNGEE. V gave up 3 bases and J gave up 3 bases, with 13 bases separating them. The CDR3 DNA is TGTGCCAGCAGCGCCGTGCAGTTCGGCTACAATGAGCAGTTCTTC. Translated, it gives CASSAVQFGYNEQFF.

This clone was seen only once. This chain connects TRBV5-1 to TRBJ1-2, with TRBD1 identical over 7 bases. The V gene end was trimmed by 0 bases and the J gene end by 6 bases; junction bases not matched to a gene: 2. The CDR3 sequence is 13 residues long. Germline lookup yields CDR1 SGHRS and CDR2 YFSETQ. CDR3 nucleotide sequence: TGCGCCAGCAGCTTGGGCGGACAGGATGGCTACACCTTC. This sequence encodes CASSLGGQDGYTF.

This clone has a single count. The rearrangement joins TRBV9 to TRBJ1-2; 9 nucleotides match TRBD1. The CDR3 runs 13 residues. Germline V lookup: CDR1 SGDLS, CDR2 YYNGEE. Losses at the gene ends were 2 bases for V and 6 bases for J; bases not matched to a gene: 2. CDR3 coding DNA: TGTGCCAGCAGCGTGAGGACAGGGGATGGCTACACCTTC. Its protein is CASSVRTGDGYTF.

The J gene is TRBJ2-5, the V gene TRBV2; 7 bases are shared with TRBD1. The CDR3 consists of 13 residues. Germline values: CDR1 SNHLY, CDR2 FYNNEI. Trimming took 8 bases from V and 1 from J; bases not matched to a gene: 4. CDR3 in DNA: TGTGCCAGCGGGGGACAGTCCCAAGAGACCCAGTACTTC. Amino acids: CASGGQSQETQYF. The variable domain in full, completed from reference TRBV2 and TRBJ2-5, reads EPEVTQTPSHQVTQMGQEVILRCVPISNHLYFYWYRQILGQKVEFLVSFYNNEISEKSEIFDDQFSVERPDGSNFTLKIRSTKLEDSAMYFCASGGQSQETQYFGPGTRLLVL.

The V and J genes are TRBV13 and TRBJ2-7; 8 nucleotides agree with TRBD1. With V trimmed by 4 bases and J by 6 bases, 14 bases remained unmatched. This CDR3 is 16 amino acids long. Looked up from germline, CDR1 is PRHDT and CDR2 is FYEKMQ (reference sequence). CDR3 nucleotides: TGTGCCAGCAGCTCAACAGGGGGTGAGGGACAGCGCGAGCAGTACTTC. It specifies CASSSTGGEGQREQYF.

This chain connects TRBV11-2 to TRBJ1-2; D may be TRBD1 (5 bases). This CDR3 comprises 14 residues. The V end lost 1 base, the J end lost 8 bases, and 14 bases lay between the germline ends. The germline CDR1 and CDR2 sequences are SGHAT and FQNNGV. The chain's CDR3 is CASSLGGGPEGYTF. CDR3 in DNA: TGTGCCAGCAGCTTAGGGGGCGGACCAGAAGGCTACACCTTC.

J is TRBJ2-3 and V is TRBV27; TRBD2 agrees at 7 bases. The length of the CDR3 is 14 residues. With V trimmed by 2 bases and J by 4 bases, 3 bases remained unmatched. Germline V gene data show CDR1 as MNHEY and CDR2 as SMNVEV (reference sequence). The CDR3 DNA is TGTGCCAGCAGTTTAGGGGGGAGGGCAGATACGCAGTATTTT. As protein: CASSLGGRADTQYF.

This chain joins TRBV27 and TRBJ1-1; D is uncertain. The germline V gene encodes CDR1 MNHEY and CDR2 SMNVEV (reference sequence). V lost 5 bases to trimming and J lost 4 bases, with 14 bases between them. The CDR3 has 14 residues. CDR3 sequence reads: CASSVAPGGTEAFF. As DNA, the CDR3 is TGTGCCAGCAGTGTGGCACCGGGTGGCACTGAAGCTTTCTTT.

V is TRBV13 and J is TRBJ2-2; 9 bases align to TRBD2. The CDR3 runs 17 residues. Germline loops: CDR1 PRHDT, CDR2 FYEKMQ (reference sequence). V shed 6 bases, J shed 4 bases, and the junction held 12 bases outside the gene matches. The CDR3 region has the DNA TGTGCCAGCAGGGAGTCCTTGGCGGGGGGGCCCACCGGGGAGCTGTTTTTT. This sequence encodes CASRESLAGGPTGELFF.

Only one count was recorded for this clone. The chain combines TRBV10-2 with TRBJ2-6; TRBD2 aligns across 14 bases. V was pared by 5 bases and J by 0 bases, with 12 bases of the junction left unmatched. The CDR3 length is 21 residues. Germline lookup yields CDR1 WSHSY and CDR2 SAAADI. Here the CDR3 DNA reads TGCGCCAGCAGTAGCTGGACTAGCGGGAGGACCCTTAGCTCTGGGGCCAACGTCCTGACTTTC. It yields the protein CASSSWTSGRTLSSGANVLTF.

The V gene is TRBV11-2, the J gene TRBJ2-3; the match to TRBD1 covers 10 bases. Germline CDR1 and CDR2: SGHAT and FQNNGV. V was clipped by 8 bases and J by 6 bases; unmatched bases: 11. This CDR3 has 15 amino acids. The CDR3 DNA sequence: TGTGCCAGCGGCACTCCGGGACAGGGGACGGATACGCAGTATTTT. Translating it yields CASGTPGQGTDTQYF.

The chain has TRBV30 and TRBJ1-2; D might be TRBD1 (6 bases). The CDR3 sequence is 13 residues long. Germline V lookup: CDR1 GTSNPN, CDR2 SVGIG (reference sequence). Trimming took off 3 bases at V and 4 bases at J, with 12 bases between the two ends. The CDR3 DNA reads as TGTGCCTGGAGAGGGGGGGCGCTCTATGGCTACACCTTC. This codes for CAWRGGALYGYTF.